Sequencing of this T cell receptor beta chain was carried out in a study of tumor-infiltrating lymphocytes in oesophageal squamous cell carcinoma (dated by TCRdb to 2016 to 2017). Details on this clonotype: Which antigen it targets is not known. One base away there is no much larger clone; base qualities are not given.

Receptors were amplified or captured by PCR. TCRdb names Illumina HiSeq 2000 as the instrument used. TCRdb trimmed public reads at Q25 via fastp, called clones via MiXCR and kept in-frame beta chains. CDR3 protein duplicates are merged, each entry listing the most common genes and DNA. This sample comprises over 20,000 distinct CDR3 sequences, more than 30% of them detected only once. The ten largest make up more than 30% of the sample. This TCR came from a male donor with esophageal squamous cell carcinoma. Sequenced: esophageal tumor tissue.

The CDR3 corresponds to CASSFRDNTDTQYF. The sequenced DNA: TGTGCCAGCAGCTTCCGGGACAACACAGATACGCAGTATTTT. The chain is assembled from TRBV7-2 and TRBJ2-3, with a weak D call of TRBD1 (6 bases match). The CDR1 and CDR2 encoded by the germline V gene are SGHTA and FQGNSA. The junction shows trimming of 3 bases on V and 2 bases on J, plus 9 bases between the germline ends. Including cysteine and phenylalanine, the CDR3 has 14 amino acids. The DNA shown is the 42-base CDR3, in frame from base 1.